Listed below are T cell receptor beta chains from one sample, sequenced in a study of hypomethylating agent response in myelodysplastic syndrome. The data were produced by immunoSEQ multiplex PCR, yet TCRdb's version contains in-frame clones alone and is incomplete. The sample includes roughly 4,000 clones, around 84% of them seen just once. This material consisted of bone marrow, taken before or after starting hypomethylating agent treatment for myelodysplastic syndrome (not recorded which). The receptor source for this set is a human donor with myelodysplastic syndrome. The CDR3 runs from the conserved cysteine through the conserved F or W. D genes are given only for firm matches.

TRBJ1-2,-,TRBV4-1,CASSQDEVLPNYGYTF,TGCGCCAGCAGCCAAGATGAGGTCCTACCTAACTATGGCTACACCTTC
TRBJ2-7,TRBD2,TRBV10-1,CAGSRGTSEQYF,TGCGCCGGCAGTCGAGGGACTAGCGAGCAGTACTTC
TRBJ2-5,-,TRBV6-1,CASSLNPGQYF,TGTGCCAGCAGCTTGAACCCCGGGCAGTACTTC
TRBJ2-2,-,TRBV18,CASSPGDTGELFF,TGTGCCAGCTCACCGGGGGACACCGGGGAGCTGTTTTTT
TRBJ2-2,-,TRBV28,CASTGEKGAIGELFF,TGTGCCAGCACGGGGGAGAAGGGGGCGATCGGGGAGCTGTTTTTT
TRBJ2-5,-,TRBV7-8,CASSPGQGQETQYF,TGTGCCAGCAGCCCCGGGCAGGGCCAAGAGACCCAGTACTTC
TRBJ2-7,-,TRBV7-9,CASSSYRQLLAGSYEQYF,TGTGCCAGCAGCAGTTATCGACAGCTACTAGCTGGGTCCTACGAGCAGTACTTC
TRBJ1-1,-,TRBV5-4,CASSLGRAEAAFF,TGTGCCAGCAGCTTGGGCAGGGCGGAAGCAGCTTTCTTT
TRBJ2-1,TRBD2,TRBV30,CAWSTLAGSYNEQFF,TGTGCCTGGAGTACTCTAGCGGGATCCTACAATGAGCAGTTCTTC
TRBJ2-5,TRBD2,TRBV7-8,CASSRAGTSSKETQYF,TGTGCCAGCAGCAGAGCCGGGACTAGCAGCAAGGAGACCCAGTACTTC
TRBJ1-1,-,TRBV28,CASSSPTGGNTEAFF,TGTGCCAGCAGTTCGCCAACGGGGGGGAACACTGAAGCTTTCTTT
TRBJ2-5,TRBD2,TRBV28,CASSFGGQETQYF,TGTGCCAGCAGTTTCGGGGGGCAAGAGACCCAGTACTTC
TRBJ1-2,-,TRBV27,CASRLSGANYGYTF,TGTGCCAGCAGGCTATCGGGGGCGAACTATGGCTACACCTTC